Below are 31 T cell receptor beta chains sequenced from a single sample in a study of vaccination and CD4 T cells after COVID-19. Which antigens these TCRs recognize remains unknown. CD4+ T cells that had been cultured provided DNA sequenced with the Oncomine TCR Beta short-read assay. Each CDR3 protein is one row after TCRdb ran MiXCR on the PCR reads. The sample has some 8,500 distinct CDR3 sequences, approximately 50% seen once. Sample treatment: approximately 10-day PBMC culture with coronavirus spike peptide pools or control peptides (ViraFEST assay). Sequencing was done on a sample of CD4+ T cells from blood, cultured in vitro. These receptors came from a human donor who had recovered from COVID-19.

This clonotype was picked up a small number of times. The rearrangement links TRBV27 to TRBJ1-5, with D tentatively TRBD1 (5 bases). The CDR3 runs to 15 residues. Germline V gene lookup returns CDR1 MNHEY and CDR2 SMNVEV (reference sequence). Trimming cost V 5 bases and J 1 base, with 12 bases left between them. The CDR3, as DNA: TGTGCCAGCAGTCTGGAGGGGCGCAGCAATCAGCCCCAGCATTTT. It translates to CASSLEGRSNQPQHF.

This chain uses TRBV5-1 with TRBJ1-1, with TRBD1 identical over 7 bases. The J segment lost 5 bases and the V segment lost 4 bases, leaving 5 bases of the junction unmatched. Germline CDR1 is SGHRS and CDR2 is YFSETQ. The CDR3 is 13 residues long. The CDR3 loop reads CASSPQGGTEAFF. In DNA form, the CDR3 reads TGCGCCAGCAGCCCTCAGGGGGGAACTGAAGCTTTCTTT.

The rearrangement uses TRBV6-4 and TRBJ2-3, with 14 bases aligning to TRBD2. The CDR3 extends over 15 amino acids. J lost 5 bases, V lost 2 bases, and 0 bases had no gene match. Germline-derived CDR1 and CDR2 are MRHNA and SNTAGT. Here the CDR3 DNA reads TGTGCCAGCAGTGACGGGACTAGCGGGGGAGATACGCAGTATTTT. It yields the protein CASSDGTSGGDTQYF.

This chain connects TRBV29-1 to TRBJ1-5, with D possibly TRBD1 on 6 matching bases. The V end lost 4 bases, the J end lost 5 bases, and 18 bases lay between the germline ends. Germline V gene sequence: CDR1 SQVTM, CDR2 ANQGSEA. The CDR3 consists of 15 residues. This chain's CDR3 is CSVGQDTGRDQPQHF. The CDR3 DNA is TGCAGCGTTGGACAGGATACAGGGAGGGATCAGCCCCAGCATTTT.

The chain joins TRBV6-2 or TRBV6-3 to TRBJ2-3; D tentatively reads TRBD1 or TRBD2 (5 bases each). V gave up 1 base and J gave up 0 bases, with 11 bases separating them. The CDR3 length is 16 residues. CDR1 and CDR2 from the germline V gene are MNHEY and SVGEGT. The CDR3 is CASSYFRGRSTDTQYF. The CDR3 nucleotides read TGTGCCAGCAGTTACTTCCGGGGCCGGAGCACAGATACGCAGTATTTT.

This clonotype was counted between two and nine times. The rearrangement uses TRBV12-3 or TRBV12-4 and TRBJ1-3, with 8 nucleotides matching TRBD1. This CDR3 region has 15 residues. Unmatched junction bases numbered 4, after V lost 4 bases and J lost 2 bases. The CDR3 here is CASSSETGAGNTIYF. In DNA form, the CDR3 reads TGTGCCAGCAGTTCCGAGACAGGGGCTGGAAACACCATATATTTT.

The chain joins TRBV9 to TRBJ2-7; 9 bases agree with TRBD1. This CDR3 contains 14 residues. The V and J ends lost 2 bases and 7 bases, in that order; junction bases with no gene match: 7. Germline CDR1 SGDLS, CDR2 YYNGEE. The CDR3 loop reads CASSVRTGAREQYF. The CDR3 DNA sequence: TGTGCCAGCAGCGTTAGGACAGGGGCGAGGGAGCAGTACTTC.

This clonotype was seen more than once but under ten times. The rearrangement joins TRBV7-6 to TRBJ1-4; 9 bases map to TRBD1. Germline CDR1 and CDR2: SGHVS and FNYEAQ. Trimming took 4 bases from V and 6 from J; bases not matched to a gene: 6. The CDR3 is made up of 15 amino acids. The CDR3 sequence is CASSSSGTGHEKLFF. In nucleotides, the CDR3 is TGTGCCAGCAGCTCGTCAGGGACAGGGCATGAAAAACTGTTTTTT.

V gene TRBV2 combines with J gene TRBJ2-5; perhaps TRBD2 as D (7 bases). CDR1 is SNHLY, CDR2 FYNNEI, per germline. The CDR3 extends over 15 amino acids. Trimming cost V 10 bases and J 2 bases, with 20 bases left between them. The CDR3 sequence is CATHLGGPKQETQYF. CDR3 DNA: TGTGCCACGCACCTGGGGGGGCCTAAACAAGAGACCCAGTACTTC.

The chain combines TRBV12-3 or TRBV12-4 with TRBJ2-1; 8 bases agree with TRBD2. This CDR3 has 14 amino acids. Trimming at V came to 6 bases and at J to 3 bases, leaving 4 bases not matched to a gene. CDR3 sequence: CASRDTSGYNEQFF. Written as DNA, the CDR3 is TGTGCCAGCAGAGATACTAGCGGCTACAATGAGCAGTTCTTC.

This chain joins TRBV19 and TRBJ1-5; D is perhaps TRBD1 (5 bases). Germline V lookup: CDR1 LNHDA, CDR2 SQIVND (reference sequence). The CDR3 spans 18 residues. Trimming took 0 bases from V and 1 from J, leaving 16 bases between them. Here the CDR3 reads CASSIDHRPGFSNQPQHF. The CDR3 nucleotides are TGTGCCAGTAGTATAGATCATCGCCCAGGGTTCAGCAATCAGCCCCAGCATTTT.

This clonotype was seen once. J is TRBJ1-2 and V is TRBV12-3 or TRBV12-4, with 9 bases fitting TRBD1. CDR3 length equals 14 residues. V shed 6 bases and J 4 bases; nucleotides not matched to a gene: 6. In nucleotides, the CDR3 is TGTGCCAGCAGGGAGGGACAGGGAGGCTATGGCTACACCTTC. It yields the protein CASREGQGGYGYTF.

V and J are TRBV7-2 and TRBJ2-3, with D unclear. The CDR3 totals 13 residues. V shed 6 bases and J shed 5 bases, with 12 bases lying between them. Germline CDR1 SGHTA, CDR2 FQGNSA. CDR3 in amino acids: CASSPVGRDTQYF. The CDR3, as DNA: TGTGCCAGCAGTCCCGTAGGGCGAGATACGCAGTATTTT. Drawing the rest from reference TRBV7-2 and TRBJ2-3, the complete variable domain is GAGVSQSPSNKVTEKGKDVELRCDPISGHTALYWYRQSLGQGLEFLIYFQGNSAPDKSGLPSDRFSAERTGGSVSTLTIQRTQQEDSAVYLCASSPVGRDTQYFGPGTRLTVL.

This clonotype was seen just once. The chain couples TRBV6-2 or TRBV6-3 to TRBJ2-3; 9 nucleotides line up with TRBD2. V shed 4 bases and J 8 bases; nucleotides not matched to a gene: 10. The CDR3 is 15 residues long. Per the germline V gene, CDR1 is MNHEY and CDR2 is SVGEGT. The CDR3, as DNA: TGTGCCAGCAGTTCTCACCTGACTAGCGGAGGTACGCAGTATTTT. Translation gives CASSSHLTSGGTQYF.

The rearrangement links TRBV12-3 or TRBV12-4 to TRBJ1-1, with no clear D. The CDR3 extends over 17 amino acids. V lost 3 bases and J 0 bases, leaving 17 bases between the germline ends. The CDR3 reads CASSLGPPGRMNTEAFF. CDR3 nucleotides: TGTGCCAGCAGTTTGGGCCCGCCGGGGAGGATGAACACTGAAGCTTTCTTT.

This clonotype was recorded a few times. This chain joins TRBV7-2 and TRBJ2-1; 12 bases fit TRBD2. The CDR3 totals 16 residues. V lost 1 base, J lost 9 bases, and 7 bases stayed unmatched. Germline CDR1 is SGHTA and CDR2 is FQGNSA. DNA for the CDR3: TGTGCCAGCAGCTTAGACCCTAGCGGGGGGGCTCGTGAGCAGTTCTTC. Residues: CASSLDPSGGAREQFF. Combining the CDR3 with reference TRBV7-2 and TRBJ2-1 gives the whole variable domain GAGVSQSPSNKVTEKGKDVELRCDPISGHTALYWYRQSLGQGLEFLIYFQGNSAPDKSGLPSDRFSAERTGGSVSTLTIQRTQQEDSAVYLCASSLDPSGGAREQFFGPGTRLTVL.

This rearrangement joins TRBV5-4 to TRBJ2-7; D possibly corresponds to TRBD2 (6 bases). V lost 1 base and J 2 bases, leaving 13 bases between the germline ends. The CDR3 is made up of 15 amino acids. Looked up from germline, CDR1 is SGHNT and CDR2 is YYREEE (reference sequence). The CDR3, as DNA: TGTGCCAGCAGCTTGATGGCTAGCGATGCCTACGAGCAGTACTTC. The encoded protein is CASSLMASDAYEQYF.

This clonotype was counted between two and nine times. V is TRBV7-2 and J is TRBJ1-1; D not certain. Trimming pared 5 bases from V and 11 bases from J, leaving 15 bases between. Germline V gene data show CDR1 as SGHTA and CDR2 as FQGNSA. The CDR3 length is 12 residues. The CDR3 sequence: CASSLEVGRAFF. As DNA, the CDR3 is TGTGCCAGCAGCCTCGAGGTAGGGCGGGCTTTCTTT.

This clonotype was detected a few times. This CDR3 is CATLSDAGTANYGYTF. In nucleotides, the CDR3 is TGTGCCACCTTATCCGACGCCGGGACGGCTAACTATGGCTACACCTTC. The rearrangement uses TRBV6-2 or TRBV6-3 and TRBJ1-2, with D possibly being TRBD1 (5 bases). Germline V gene data show CDR1 as MNHEY and CDR2 as SVGEGT. Trimming took 10 bases from V and 0 from J, leaving 21 bases between them. The CDR3 runs 16 residues.

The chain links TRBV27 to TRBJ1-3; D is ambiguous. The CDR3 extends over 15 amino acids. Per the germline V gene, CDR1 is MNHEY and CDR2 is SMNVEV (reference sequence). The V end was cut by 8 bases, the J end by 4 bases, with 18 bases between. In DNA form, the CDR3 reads TGTGCCAGCGCCAGGAATCTACGACCAGGAAACACCATATATTTT. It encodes CASARNLRPGNTIYF.

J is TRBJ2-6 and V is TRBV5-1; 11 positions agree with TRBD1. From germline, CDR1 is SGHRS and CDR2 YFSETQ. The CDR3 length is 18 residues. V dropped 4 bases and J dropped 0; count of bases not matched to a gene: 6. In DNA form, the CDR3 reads TGCGCCAGCAGCAACCGGGACAGGGGGGCCTCTGGGGCCAACGTCCTGACTTTC. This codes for CASSNRDRGASGANVLTF.

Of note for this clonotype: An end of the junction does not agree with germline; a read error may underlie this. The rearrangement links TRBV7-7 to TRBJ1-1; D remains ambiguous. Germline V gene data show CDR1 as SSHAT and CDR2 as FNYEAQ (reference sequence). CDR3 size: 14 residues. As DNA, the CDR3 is TGTGCTAGCAGTTCCGAAGGGAAAGGGAGTGGAGCTTTCTTT. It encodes CASSSEGKGSGAFF.

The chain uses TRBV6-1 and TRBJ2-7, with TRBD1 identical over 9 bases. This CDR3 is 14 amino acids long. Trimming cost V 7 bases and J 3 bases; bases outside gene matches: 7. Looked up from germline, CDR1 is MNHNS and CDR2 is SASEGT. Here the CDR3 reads CASTRGTGSYEQYF. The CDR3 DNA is TGTGCCAGCACCAGGGGGACAGGGAGCTACGAGCAGTACTTC.

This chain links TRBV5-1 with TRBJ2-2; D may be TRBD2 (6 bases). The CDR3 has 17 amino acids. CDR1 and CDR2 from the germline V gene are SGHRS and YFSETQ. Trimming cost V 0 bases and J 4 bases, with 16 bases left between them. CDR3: CASSLEAGLPGTGELFF. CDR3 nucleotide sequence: TGCGCCAGCAGCTTGGAGGCGGGGTTGCCAGGCACCGGGGAGCTGTTTTTT.

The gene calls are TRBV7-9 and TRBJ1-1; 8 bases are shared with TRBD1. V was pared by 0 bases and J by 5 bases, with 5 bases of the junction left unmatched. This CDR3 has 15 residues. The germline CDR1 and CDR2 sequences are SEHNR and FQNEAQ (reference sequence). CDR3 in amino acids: CASSLAAGGATEAFF. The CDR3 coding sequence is TGTGCCAGCAGCTTAGCGGCAGGGGGCGCGACTGAAGCTTTCTTT.

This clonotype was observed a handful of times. The CDR3 here is CASSPRGQRSYEQYF. The DNA for the CDR3 is TGTGCCAGCAGCCCGCGGGGACAGAGGTCCTACGAGCAGTACTTC. The chain carries TRBV27 and TRBJ2-7, with D possibly being TRBD1 (7 bases). CDR1 and CDR2 from the germline V gene are MNHEY and SMNVEV (reference sequence). The V gene lost 6 bases and the J gene lost 1 base, with 16 bases spanning the gap. The CDR3 consists of 15 residues.

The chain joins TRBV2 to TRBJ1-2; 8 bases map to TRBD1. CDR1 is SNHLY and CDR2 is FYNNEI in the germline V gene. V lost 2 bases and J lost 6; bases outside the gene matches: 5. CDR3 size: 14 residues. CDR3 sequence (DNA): TGTGCCAGCAGTGAATTACAGGGGGGCGATGGCTACACCTTC. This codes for CASSELQGGDGYTF.

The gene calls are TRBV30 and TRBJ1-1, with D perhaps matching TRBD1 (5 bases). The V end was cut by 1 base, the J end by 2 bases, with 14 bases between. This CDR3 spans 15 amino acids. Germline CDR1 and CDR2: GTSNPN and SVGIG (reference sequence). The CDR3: CAWSGGMTVNTEAFF. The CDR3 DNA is TGTGCCTGGAGTGGAGGAATGACAGTTAACACTGAAGCTTTCTTT.

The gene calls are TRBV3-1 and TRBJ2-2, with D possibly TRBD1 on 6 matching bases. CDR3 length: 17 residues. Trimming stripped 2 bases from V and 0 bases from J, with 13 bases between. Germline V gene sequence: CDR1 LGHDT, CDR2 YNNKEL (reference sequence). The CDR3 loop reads CASSQTRGLANTGELFF. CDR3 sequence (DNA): TGTGCCAGCAGCCAAACCAGGGGCCTAGCGAACACCGGGGAGCTGTTTTTT.

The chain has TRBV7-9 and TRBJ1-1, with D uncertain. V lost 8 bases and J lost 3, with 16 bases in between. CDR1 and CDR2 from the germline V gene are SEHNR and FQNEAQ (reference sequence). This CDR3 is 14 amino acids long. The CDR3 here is CASAYYGVDTEAFF. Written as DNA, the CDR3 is TGTGCCAGCGCCTATTACGGGGTCGACACTGAAGCTTTCTTT. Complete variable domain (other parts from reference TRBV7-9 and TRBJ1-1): DTGVSQNPRHKITKRGQNVTFRCDPISEHNRLYWYRQTLGQGPEFLTYFQNEAQLEKSRLLSDRFSAERPKGSFSTLEIQRTEQGDSAMYLCASAYYGVDTEAFFGQGTRLTVV.

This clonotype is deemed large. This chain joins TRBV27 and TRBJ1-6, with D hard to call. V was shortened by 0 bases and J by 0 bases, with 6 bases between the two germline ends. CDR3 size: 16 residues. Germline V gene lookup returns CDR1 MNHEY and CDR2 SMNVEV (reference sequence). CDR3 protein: CASSLSPRSYNSPLHF. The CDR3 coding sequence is TGTGCCAGCAGTTTATCCCCCCGCTCCTATAATTCACCCCTCCACTTT.